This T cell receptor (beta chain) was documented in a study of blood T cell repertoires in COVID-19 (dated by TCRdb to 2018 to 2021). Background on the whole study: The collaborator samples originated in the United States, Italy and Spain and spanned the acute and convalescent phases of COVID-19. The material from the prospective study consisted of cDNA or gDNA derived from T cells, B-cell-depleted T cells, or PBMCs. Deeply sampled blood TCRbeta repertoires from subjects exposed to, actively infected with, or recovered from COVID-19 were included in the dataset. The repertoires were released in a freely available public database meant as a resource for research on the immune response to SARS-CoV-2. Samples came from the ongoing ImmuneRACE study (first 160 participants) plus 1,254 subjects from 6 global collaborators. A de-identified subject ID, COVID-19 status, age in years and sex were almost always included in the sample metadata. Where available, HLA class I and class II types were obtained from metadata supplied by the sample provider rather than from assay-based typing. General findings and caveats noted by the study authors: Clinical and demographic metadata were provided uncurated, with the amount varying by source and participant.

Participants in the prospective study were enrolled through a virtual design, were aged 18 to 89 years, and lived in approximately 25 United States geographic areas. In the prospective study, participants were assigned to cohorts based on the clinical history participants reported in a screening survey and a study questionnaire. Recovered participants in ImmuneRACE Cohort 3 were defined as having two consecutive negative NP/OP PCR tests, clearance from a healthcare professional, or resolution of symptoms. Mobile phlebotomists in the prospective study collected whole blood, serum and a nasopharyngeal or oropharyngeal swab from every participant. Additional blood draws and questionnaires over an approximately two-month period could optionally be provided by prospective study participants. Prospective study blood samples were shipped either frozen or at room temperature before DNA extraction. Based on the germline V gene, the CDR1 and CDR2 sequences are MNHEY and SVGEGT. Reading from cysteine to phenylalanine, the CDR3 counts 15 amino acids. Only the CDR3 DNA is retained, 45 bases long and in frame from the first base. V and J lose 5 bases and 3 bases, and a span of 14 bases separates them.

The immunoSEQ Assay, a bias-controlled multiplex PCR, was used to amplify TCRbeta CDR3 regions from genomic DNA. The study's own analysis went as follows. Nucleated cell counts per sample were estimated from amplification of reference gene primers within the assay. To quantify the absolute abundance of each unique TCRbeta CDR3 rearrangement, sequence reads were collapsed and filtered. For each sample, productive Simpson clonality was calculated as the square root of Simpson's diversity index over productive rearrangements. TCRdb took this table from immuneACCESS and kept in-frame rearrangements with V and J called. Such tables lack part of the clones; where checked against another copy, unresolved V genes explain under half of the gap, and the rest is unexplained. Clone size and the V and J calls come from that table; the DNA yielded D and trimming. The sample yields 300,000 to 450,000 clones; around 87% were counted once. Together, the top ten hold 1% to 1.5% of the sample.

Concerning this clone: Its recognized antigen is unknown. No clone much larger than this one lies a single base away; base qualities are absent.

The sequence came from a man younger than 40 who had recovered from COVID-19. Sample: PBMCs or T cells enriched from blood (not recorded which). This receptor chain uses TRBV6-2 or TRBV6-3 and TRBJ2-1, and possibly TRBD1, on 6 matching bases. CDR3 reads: CASSPFDRRYNEQFF. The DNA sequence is TGTGCCAGCAGTCCATTCGACAGGCGCTACAATGAGCAGTTCTTC.